This entry lists 2 T cell receptor beta chains sequenced from one sample in a study of blood T cell repertoires in COVID-19. This table comes from immunoSEQ multiplex PCR, and its TCRdb copy is limited to in-frame clones, with some not included. The sample holds roughly 250,000 clones; roughly 87% are singletons and the top ten take about 6%. The material sequenced was PBMCs or T cells enriched from blood (not recorded which). These receptors originate from a woman younger than 45 with acute COVID-19.

V and J are TRBV10-1 and TRBJ2-1; D is ambiguous. CDR3 length equals 12 residues. Trimming removed 2 bases at V and 8 bases at J, with 7 bases between. CDR1 and CDR2 from the germline V gene are WNHNN and SYGVQD (reference sequence). In DNA form, the CDR3 reads TGCGCCAGCAGTGAGCGAGGTCATGAGCAGTTCTTC. Protein sequence: CASSERGHEQFF.

CDR3 coding DNA: TGTGCCAGCAGCCTGAGGAGGTTGGGGACAGGGGGCGAAAAACTGTTTTTT. Amino acids: CASSLRRLGTGGEKLFF. V and J are TRBV7-8 and TRBJ1-4; 12 nucleotides agree with TRBD1. The CDR3 is 17 residues long. V was pared by 5 bases and J by 8 bases, with 12 bases of the junction left unmatched. In germline, CDR1 is SGHVS, CDR2 FQNEAQ.